This T cell receptor beta chain was identified in a study of blood T cell repertoires in COVID-19. About the study: The United States, Italy and Spain were the sources of the acute and convalescent COVID-19 samples. Sources were T cells, B-cell-depleted T cells, or PBMCs; the material itself was cDNA or gDNA.

Per the original data handling: Estimation of nucleated cell counts relied on the amplification of reference gene primers. The data were produced by immunoSEQ multiplex PCR, yet TCRdb's version contains in-frame clones alone and is incomplete. V and J calls and clone size follow that table, whereas D and trimming were derived from the DNA. Here the sample spans 180,000 or so clones, roughly 88% being singletons. CDR1 and CDR2 (germline): MNHEY, SMNVEV (reference sequence). The CDR3 runs to 17 residues. With 5 bases clipped from V and 4 bases from J, the junction kept 14 bases outside the gene matches.

The chain couples TRBV27 to TRBJ2-7, with 10 bases lining up with TRBD1. The sample consisted of peripheral blood. The clonotype was recovered from a woman aged 40 to 49 with COVID-19, enrolled during active disease. This chain's CDR3 is CASSPGTGVLLSYEQYF. The CDR3, as DNA: TGTGCCAGCAGTCCTGGGACAGGGGTCCTCCTGTCTTACGAGCAGTACTTC.